The TCR beta chain described here comes from a study of T cells in Graves' hyperthyroidism and ophthalmopathy. Using approximately 10 ml of fresh peripheral blood, PBMCs were prepared. TCR beta CDR3 regions were amplified from RNA. HTBI primers were used for first-round RT-PCR of the TCR CDR3. MiXCR, run by TCRdb on the multiplex PCR reads, gives a single entry per CDR3 protein. The table lists more than 550,000 distinct CDR3 sequences, roughly 17% of them singletons. Overall study results and limits: Separating ophthalmopathy from stable hyperthyroidism was achieved by a 13 V-J model.

Losses at the gene ends were 1 base for V and 5 bases for J; bases not matched to a gene: 5. The CDR3 spans 15 residues. As for this clonotype: Its antigen is still unknown.

This TCR was recovered from a man in his fifties with Graves' hyperthyroidism. The sample consisted of blood. The chain couples TRBV12-3 or TRBV12-4 to TRBJ2-1; 7 nucleotides line up with TRBD2. CDR3 region: CASSLGLAENNEQFF. Written as DNA, the CDR3 is TGTGCCAGCAGTTTAGGGCTAGCGGAGAACAATGAGCAGTTCTTC.